This T cell receptor (beta chain) was recorded in a study of blood T cell repertoires in COVID-19. The wider study: Sites in the United States, Italy and Spain provided acute and convalescent COVID-19 samples.

The length of the CDR3 is 15 residues. V was pared by 3 bases and J by 3 bases, with 15 bases between. Per the germline V gene, CDR1 is SGHDN and CDR2 is FVKESK. Authors' methods: Reference gene primer amplification gave nucleated cell count estimates. Here immunoSEQ multiplex PCR was the method, and the copy in TCRdb shows in-frame clones only, minus some. Clone size and V and J calls were adopted from that table, with D and trimming inferred from the DNA. The sample yields roughly 100,000 clones, around 81% seen once. The source is an elderly man with acute or convalescent COVID-19. This chain uses TRBV14 with TRBJ2-7; weak D call: TRBD1 (6 bases). Material for sequencing was peripheral blood. The CDR3 nucleotides read TGTGCCAGCAGCCACCTGGAGGCCAGGGGCTACGAGCAGTACTTC. Translated: CASSHLEARGYEQYF.